This passage covers 14 T cell receptor beta chains from one sample sequenced in a study of blood T cell repertoires in COVID-19. Sequencing was performed with immunoSEQ multiplex PCR; in TCRdb, only in-frame clones are kept and a portion is missing. The table lists 380,000 or so clones, around 87% of them singletons. Sequenced: PBMCs or T cells enriched from blood (not recorded which). Receptors originate from a man aged 25-45 years who had recovered from COVID-19.

The rearrangement uses TRBV5-5 and TRBJ1-1, with D tentatively TRBD1 (5 bases). CDR1 SGHKS and CDR2 YYEKEE come from the germline V gene (reference sequence). The V and J ends lost 0 bases and 4 bases respectively, with 13 bases between them. This CDR3 spans 15 amino acids. CDR3: CASSLAPGLSTEAFF. CDR3 nucleotides: TGTGCCAGCAGCTTGGCCCCGGGACTCAGCACTGAAGCTTTCTTT.

The chain has TRBV10-3 and TRBJ2-1, with 10 bases aligning to TRBD1. The J segment lost 6 bases and the V segment lost 10 bases, leaving 9 bases of the junction unmatched. Germline CDR1 is ENHRY and CDR2 is SYGVKD. The CDR3 contains 14 residues. CDR3 residues: CASHQGQGGNEQFF. The DNA of the CDR3 is TGTGCCAGCCATCAAGGACAGGGGGGCAATGAGCAGTTCTTC.

This clone has a single count. The rearrangement joins TRBV4-3 to TRBJ1-2; weak D call: TRBD1 (6 bases). The CDR3 runs 15 residues. V was cut by 5 bases and J by 5 bases, with 18 bases left in between. The germline V gene has CDR1 LGHNA and CDR2 YSLEER. The CDR3 loop reads CASSKGGVGTYGYTF. The CDR3 bases are TGCGCCAGCAGCAAAGGGGGGGTGGGTACTTATGGCTACACCTTC.

J is TRBJ1-1 and V is TRBV5-5; 7 bases match TRBD1. The germline V gene has CDR1 SGHKS and CDR2 YYEKEE (reference sequence). The CDR3 length is 16 residues. The trim removed 1 base at V and 5 bases at J, leaving 11 bases unmatched. The CDR3 protein is CASSLTQPPGGTEAFF. CDR3 bases: TGTGCCAGCAGCTTGACTCAACCCCCAGGGGGAACTGAAGCTTTCTTT. The variable domain in full, completed from reference TRBV5-5 and TRBJ1-1, reads DAGVTQSPTHLIKTRGQQVTLRCSPISGHKSVSWYQQVLGQGPQFIFQYYEKEERGRGNFPDRFSARQFPNYSSELNVNALLLGDSALYLCASSLTQPPGGTEAFFGQGTRLTVV.

The chain recombines TRBV6-5 with TRBJ2-5, with TRBD2 as a possible D gene (6 bases). Germline CDR1 is MNHEY and CDR2 is SVGAGI. V was pared by 4 bases and J by 7 bases, with 13 bases between. The CDR3 spans 13 residues. The CDR3 sequence is CASSFAPEGTQYF. The CDR3 DNA follows: TGTGCCAGCAGTTTTGCGCCGGAGGGGACCCAGTACTTC.

CDR3 in amino acids: CASSYSRGSRETQYF. In nucleotides, the CDR3 is TGTGCCAGCAGTTACTCGCGGGGGTCCAGAGAGACCCAGTACTTC. The chain is built from TRBV6-2 or TRBV6-3 and TRBJ2-5; 7 bases map to TRBD2. CDR1 MNHEY and CDR2 SVGEGT come from the germline V gene. The CDR3 totals 15 residues. V shed 0 bases and J 4 bases; nucleotides not matched to a gene: 5.

The V call is TRBV6-5, the J call TRBJ1-2; 8 positions match TRBD1. Germline-derived CDR1 and CDR2 are MNHEY and SVGAGI. The CDR3 totals 13 residues. J gave up 6 bases and V 2 bases, and 2 bases lay outside the gene matches. CDR3 amino acids: CASSYRQGHGYTF. In DNA, the CDR3 is TGTGCCAGCAGTTACCGACAGGGGCATGGCTACACCTTC.

This clone has a single count. This chain links TRBV27 with TRBJ1-5; maybe TRBD1 (5 bases). This CDR3 is 17 amino acids long. Germline V lookup: CDR1 MNHEY, CDR2 SMNVEV (reference sequence). V was clipped by 2 bases and J by 6 bases, with 20 bases between them. The CDR3: CASSLVKGRVSAQPQHF. Written as DNA, the CDR3 is TGTGCCAGCAGTTTAGTAAAGGGCAGGGTGAGTGCTCAGCCCCAGCATTTT.

As concerns this clone: Other DNA sequences in the same sample also yield this CDR3. In DNA form, the CDR3 reads TGTGCCAGTAGTATCGGGGGACAGACGAACACTGAAGCTTTCTTT. Translating it yields CASSIGGQTNTEAFF. This chain uses TRBV19 with TRBJ1-1; 7 positions match TRBD1. V shed 3 bases, J shed 1 base, and the junction held 5 bases outside the gene matches. This CDR3 region has 15 residues. The germline CDR1 and CDR2 sequences are LNHDA and SQIVND (reference sequence).

V gene TRBV5-1 combines with J gene TRBJ2-2; 9 bases fit TRBD1. Germline V CDR1 and CDR2: SGHRS, YFSETQ. J was trimmed by 1 base and V by 4 bases; bases with no gene match: 8. The CDR3 sequence is 17 residues long. The CDR3 is CASSHFAGQGNTGELFF. CDR3 coding DNA: TGCGCCAGCAGCCATTTTGCGGGACAGGGGAACACCGGGGAGCTGTTTTTT. The whole variable domain, remainder taken from reference TRBV5-1 and TRBJ2-2, is KAGVTQTPRYLIKTRGQQVTLSCSPISGHRSVSWYQQTPGQGLQFLFEYFSETQRNKGNFPGRFSGRQFSNSRSEMNVSTLELGDSALYLCASSHFAGQGNTGELFFGEGSRLTVL.

The rearrangement uses TRBV7-2 and TRBJ2-7; the D gene is possibly TRBD2 (6 bases). This CDR3 is 16 amino acids long. Germline V CDR1 and CDR2: SGHTA, FQGNSA. The germline V and J ends were trimmed by 2 bases and 0 bases, with 14 bases remaining between them. The CDR3 here is CASSLSTGGSSYEQYF. In DNA form, the CDR3 reads TGTGCCAGCAGCTTATCTACCGGGGGAAGCTCCTACGAGCAGTACTTC.

V and J are TRBV20-1 and TRBJ2-7; no clear D gene. The V and J ends lost 5 bases and 7 bases respectively, with 6 bases between them. Germline CDR1 and CDR2: DFQATT and SNEGSKA (reference sequence). The length of the CDR3 is 9 residues. The CDR3 DNA reads as TGCAGTGCTCCGACAGAGCAGTACTTC. Protein product: CSAPTEQYF.

The CDR3 DNA is TGCGCCAGCAGCCAAGACTTCCAGGGGGCAACCGGGGAGCTGTTTTTT. Its translation is CASSQDFQGATGELFF. The rearrangement links TRBV4-3 to TRBJ2-2; 8 bases agree with TRBD1. Trimming at V came to 0 bases and at J to 5 bases, leaving 5 bases not matched to a gene. The CDR3 loop spans 16 amino acids. Per the germline V gene, CDR1 is LGHNA and CDR2 is YSLEER.

The chain has TRBV7-2 and TRBJ1-1, with 7 bases lining up with TRBD1. With 2 bases clipped from V and 5 bases from J, the junction kept 11 bases outside the gene matches. The CDR3 consists of 16 residues. Germline V lookup: CDR1 SGHTA, CDR2 FQGNSA. The CDR3 coding sequence is TGTGCCAGCAGCTTATCCCCCGACAGGGTGGCGACTGAAGCTTTCTTT. Translating it yields CASSLSPDRVATEAFF.